The 3 T cell receptor beta chains below come from one sample, sequenced in a study of T and B cells in COVID-19 patients. From blood, about 240-550 ng of genomic DNA served as TRB template. TRB rearrangements were amplified by multiplex PCR with BIOMED2 TRB-A/B primers. TCRdb recomputed calls from the multiplex PCR reads with MiXCR, one row per CDR3 protein. The sample holds under 15,000 distinct CDR3 sequences, around 28% seen once. Sequenced material: blood. All receptors derive from a human donor who had recovered from COVID-19.

The chain links TRBV19 to TRBJ2-1; 9 bases match TRBD2. Looked up from germline, CDR1 is LNHDA and CDR2 is SQIVND (reference sequence). This CDR3 region has 13 residues. The V and J ends lost 6 bases and 9 bases, in that order; junction bases with no gene match: 6. In DNA form, the CDR3 reads TGTGCCAGTAGCCTAGCGGGGACAAGTGAGCAGTTCTTC. It translates to CASSLAGTSEQFF.

This sequence joins TRBV15 and TRBJ1-2, with unresolved D. The V end lost 0 bases, the J end lost 4 bases, and 18 bases lay between the germline ends. The germline V gene has CDR1 LNHNV and CDR2 YYDKDF (reference sequence). The CDR3 has 17 residues. CDR3 DNA sequence: TGTGCCACCAGCAGAGACCCCCGAGGAGACCTCTCCTATGGCTACACCTTC. Translation gives CATSRDPRGDLSYGYTF.

There are many counts of this clonotype. This chain connects TRBV6-5 to TRBJ2-7; D possibly corresponds to TRBD2 (6 bases). CDR1 MNHEY and CDR2 SVGAGI come from the germline V gene. The CDR3 sequence is 17 residues long. V was clipped by 0 bases and J by 2 bases, with 17 bases between them. The CDR3 loop is CASSYSDLTRRAYEQYF. The CDR3 region has the DNA TGTGCCAGCAGTTACTCCGACCTGACCCGGAGGGCCTACGAGCAGTACTTC.